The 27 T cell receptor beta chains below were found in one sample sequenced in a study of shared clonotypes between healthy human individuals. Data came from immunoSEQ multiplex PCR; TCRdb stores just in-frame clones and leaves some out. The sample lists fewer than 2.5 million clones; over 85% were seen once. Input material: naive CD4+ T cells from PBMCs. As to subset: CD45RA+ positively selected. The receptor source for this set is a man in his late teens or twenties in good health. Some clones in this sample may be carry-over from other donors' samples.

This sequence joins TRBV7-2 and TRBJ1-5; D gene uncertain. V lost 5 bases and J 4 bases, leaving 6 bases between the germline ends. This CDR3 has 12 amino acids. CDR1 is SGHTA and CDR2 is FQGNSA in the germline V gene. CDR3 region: CASSKLNQPQHF. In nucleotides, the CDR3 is TGTGCCAGCAGCAAGTTAAATCAGCCCCAGCATTTT. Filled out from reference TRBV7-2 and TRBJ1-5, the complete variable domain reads GAGVSQSPSNKVTEKGKDVELRCDPISGHTALYWYRQSLGQGLEFLIYFQGNSAPDKSGLPSDRFSAERTGGSVSTLTIQRTQQEDSAVYLCASSKLNQPQHFGDGTRLSIL.

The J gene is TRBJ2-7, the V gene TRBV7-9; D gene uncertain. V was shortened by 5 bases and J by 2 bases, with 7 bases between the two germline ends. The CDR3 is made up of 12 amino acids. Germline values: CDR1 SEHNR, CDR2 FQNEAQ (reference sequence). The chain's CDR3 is CASSAPPYEQYF. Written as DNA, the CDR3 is TGTGCCAGCAGCGCGCCCCCCTACGAGCAGTACTTC.

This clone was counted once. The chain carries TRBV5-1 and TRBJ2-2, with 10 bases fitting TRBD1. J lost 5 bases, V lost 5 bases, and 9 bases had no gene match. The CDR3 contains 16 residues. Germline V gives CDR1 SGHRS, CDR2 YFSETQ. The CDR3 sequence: CASSQAGTGVTGELFF. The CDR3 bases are TGCGCCAGCAGTCAAGCCGGGACAGGGGTAACCGGGGAGCTGTTTTTT.

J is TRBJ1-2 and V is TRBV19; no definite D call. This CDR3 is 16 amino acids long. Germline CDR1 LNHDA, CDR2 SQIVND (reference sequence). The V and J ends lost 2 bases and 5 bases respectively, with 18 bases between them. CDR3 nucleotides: TGTGCCAGTAGTATATCTTCGGGGAACGCAGCATATGGCTACACCTTC. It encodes CASSISSGNAAYGYTF.

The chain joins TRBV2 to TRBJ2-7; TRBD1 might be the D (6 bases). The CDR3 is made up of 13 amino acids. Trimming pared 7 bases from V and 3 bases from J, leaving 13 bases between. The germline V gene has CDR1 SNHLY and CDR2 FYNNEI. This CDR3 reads CASKTGQIYEQYF. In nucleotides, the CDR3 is TGTGCCAGCAAGACAGGCCAAATCTACGAGCAGTACTTC.

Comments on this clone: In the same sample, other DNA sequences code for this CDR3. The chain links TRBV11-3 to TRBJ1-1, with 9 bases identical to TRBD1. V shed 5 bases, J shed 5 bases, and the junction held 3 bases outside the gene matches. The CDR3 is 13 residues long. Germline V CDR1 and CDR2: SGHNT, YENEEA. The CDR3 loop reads CASSHGQGTEAFF. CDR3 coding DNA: TGTGCCAGCAGCCACGGACAGGGGACTGAAGCTTTCTTT.

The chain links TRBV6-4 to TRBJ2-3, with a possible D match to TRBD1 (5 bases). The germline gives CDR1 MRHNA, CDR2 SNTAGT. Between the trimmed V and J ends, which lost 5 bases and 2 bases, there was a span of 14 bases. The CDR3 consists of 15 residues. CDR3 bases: TGTGCCAGCAGTCGATCGCAGGGCTCCACAGATACGCAGTATTTT. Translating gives CASSRSQGSTDTQYF.

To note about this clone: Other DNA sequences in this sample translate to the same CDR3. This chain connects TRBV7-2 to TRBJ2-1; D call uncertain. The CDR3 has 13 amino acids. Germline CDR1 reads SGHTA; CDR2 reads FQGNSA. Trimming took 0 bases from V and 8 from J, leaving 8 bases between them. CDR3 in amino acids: CASSLALRDEQFF. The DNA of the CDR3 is TGTGCCAGCAGCTTAGCCCTTAGAGATGAGCAGTTCTTC.

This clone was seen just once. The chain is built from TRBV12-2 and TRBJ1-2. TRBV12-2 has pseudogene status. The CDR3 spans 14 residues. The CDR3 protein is CASRQTVLTYGYTF. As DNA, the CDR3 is TGTGCAAGTCGCCAGACCGTGCTCACATATGGCTACACCTTC.

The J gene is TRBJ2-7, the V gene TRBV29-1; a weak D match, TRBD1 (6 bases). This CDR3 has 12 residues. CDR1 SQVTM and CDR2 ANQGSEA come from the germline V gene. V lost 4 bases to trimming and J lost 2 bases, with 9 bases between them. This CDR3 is CSVGGQTYEQYF. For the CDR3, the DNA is TGCAGCGTTGGAGGACAGACCTACGAGCAGTACTTC.

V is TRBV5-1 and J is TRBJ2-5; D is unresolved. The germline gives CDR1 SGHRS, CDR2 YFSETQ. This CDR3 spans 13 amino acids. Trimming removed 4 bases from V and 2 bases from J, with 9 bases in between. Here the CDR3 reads CASSGVSQETQYF. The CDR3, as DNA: TGCGCCAGCAGCGGGGTTTCTCAAGAGACCCAGTACTTC.

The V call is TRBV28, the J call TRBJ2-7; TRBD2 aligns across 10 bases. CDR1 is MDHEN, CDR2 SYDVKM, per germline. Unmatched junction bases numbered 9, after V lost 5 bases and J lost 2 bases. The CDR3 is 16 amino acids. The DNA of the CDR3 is TGTGCCAGCAGTCCCCGGACTAGCGGATTACCCTACGAGCAGTACTTC. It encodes CASSPRTSGLPYEQYF. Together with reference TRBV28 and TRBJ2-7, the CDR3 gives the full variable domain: DVKVTQSSRYLVKRTGEKVFLECVQDMDHENMFWYRQDPGLGLRLIYFSYDVKMKEKGDIPEGYSVSREKKERFSLILESASTNQTSMYLCASSPRTSGLPYEQYFGPGTRLTVT.

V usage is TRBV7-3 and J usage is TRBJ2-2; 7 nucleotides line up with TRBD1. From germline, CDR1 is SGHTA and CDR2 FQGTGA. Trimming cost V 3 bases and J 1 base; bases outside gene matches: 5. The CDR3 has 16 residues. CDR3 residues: CASSFLNRGNTGELFF. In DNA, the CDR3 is TGTGCCAGCAGCTTCTTGAACAGGGGGAACACCGGGGAGCTGTTTTTT.

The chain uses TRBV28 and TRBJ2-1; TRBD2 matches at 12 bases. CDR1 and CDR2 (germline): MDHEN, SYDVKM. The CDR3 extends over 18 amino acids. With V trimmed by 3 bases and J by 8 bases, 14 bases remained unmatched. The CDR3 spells CASSLYPPRLAGVDEQFF. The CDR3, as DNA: TGTGCCAGCAGTTTGTATCCCCCTAGACTAGCGGGAGTTGATGAGCAGTTCTTC.

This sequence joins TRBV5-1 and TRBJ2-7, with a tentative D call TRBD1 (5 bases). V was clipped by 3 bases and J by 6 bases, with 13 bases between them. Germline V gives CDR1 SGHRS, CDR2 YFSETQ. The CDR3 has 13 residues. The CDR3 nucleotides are TGCGCCAGCAGCTCGTCGACAGCCACCGAGCAGTACTTC. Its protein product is CASSSSTATEQYF.

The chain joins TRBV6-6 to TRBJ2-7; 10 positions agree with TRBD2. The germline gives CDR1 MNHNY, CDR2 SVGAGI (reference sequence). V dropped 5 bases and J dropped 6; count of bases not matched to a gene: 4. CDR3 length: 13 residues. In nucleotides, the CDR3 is TGTGCCAGCAGTCTAGCGGGAGACGGCGAGCAGTACTTC. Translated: CASSLAGDGEQYF.

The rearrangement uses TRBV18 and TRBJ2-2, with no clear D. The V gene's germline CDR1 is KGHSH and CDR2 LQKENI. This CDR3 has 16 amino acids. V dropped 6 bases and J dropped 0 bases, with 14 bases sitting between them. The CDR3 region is CASSPAVTANTGELFF. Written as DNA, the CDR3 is TGTGCCAGCTCCCCGGCAGTTACCGCGAACACCGGGGAGCTGTTTTTT.

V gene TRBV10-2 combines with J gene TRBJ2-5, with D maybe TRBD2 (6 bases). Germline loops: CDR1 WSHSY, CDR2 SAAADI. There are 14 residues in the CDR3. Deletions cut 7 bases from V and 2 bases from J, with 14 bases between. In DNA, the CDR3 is TGCGCCAGCACCCAGAGCGGGCGACAAGAGACCCAGTACTTC. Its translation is CASTQSGRQETQYF.

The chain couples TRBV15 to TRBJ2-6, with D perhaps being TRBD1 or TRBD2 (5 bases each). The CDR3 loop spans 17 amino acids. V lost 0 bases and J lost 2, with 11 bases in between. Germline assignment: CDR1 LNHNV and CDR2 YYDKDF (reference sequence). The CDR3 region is CATSRDRGRPGANVLTF. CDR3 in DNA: TGTGCCACCAGCAGAGATCGGGGCAGGCCTGGGGCCAACGTCCTGACTTTC. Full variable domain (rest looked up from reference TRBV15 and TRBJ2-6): DAMVIQNPRYQVTQFGKPVTLSCSQTLNHNVMYWYQQKSSQAPKLLFHYYDKDFNNEADTPDNFQSRRPNTSFCFLDIRSPGLGDTAMYLCATSRDRGRPGANVLTFGAGSRLTVL.

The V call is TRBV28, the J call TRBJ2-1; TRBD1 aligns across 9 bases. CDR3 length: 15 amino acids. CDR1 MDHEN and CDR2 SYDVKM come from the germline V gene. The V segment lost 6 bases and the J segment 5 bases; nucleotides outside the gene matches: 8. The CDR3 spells CASSSTGQGDNEQFF. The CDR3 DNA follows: TGTGCCAGCAGCTCTACGGGACAGGGCGACAATGAGCAGTTCTTC.

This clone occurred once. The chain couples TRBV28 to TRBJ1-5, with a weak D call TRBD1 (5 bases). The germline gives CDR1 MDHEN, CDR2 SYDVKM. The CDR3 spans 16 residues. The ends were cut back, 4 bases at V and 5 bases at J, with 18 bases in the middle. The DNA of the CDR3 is TGTGCCAGCAGTTCCTCCGGGACGGGAGTCGATCAGCCCCAGCATTTT. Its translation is CASSSSGTGVDQPQHF.

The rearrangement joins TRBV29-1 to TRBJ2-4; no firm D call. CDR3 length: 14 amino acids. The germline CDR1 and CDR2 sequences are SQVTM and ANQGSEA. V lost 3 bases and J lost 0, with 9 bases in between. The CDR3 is CSVEMALAKNIQYF. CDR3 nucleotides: TGCAGCGTTGAGATGGCCTTAGCCAAAAACATTCAGTACTTC.

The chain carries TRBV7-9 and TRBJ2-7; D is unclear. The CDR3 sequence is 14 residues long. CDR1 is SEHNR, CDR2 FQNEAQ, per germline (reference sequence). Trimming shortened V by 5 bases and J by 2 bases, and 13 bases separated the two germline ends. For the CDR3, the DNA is TGTGCCAGCAGCCCGAGCATCGGAACCTACGAGCAGTACTTC. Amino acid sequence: CASSPSIGTYEQYF. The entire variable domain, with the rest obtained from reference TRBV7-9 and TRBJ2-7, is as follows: DTGVSQNPRHKITKRGQNVTFRCDPISEHNRLYWYRQTLGQGPEFLTYFQNEAQLEKSRLLSDRFSAERPKGSFSTLEIQRTEQGDSAMYLCASSPSIGTYEQYFGPGTRLTVT.

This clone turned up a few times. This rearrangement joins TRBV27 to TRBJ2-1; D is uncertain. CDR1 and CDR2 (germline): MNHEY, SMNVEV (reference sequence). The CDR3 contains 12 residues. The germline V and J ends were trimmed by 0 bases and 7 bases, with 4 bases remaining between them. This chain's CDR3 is CASSLSANEQFF. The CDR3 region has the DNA TGTGCCAGCAGTTTATCGGCAAATGAGCAGTTCTTC.

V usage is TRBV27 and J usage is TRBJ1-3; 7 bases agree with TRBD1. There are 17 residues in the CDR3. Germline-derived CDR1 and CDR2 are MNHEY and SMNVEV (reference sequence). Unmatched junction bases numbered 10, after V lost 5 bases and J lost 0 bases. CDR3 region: CASSPLGTANSGNTIYF. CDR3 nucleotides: TGTGCCAGCAGTCCCCTGGGGACAGCGAACTCTGGAAACACCATATATTTT.

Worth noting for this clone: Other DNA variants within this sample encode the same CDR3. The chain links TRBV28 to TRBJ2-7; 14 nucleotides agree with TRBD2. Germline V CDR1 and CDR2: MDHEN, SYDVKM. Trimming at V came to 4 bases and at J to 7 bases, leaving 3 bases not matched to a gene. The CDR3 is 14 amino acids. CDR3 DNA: TGTGCCAGCAGTTCGACTAGCGGGAGGGGGGAGCAGTACTTC. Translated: CASSSTSGRGEQYF.

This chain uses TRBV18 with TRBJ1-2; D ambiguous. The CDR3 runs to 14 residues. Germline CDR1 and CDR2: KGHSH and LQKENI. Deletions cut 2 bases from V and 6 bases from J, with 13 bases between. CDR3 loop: CASSPSGERNGYTF. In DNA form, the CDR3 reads TGTGCCAGCTCACCATCCGGGGAAAGGAATGGCTACACCTTC. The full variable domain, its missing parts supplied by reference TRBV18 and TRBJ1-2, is NAGVMQNPRHLVRRRGQEARLRCSPMKGHSHVYWYRQLPEEGLKFMVYLQKENIIDESGMPKERFSAEFPKEGPSILRIQQVVRGDSAAYFCASSPSGERNGYTFGSGTRLTVV.